This T cell receptor beta chain came from a study of blood T cells in healthy people across ages. Alongside a J-beta primer mix, a sample-barcoded 5' primer served in a second PCR lasting 7 to 11 cycles. One entry per CDR3 protein, called by TCRdb with MiXCR from the 5' RACE reads. The table records approximately 1.5 million distinct CDR3 sequences, roughly 30% of them present only once. The CDR3 has 14 residues. V was clipped by 5 bases and J by 0 bases, with 8 bases between them. In germline, CDR1 is SGHTA, CDR2 FQGNSA. This clonotype was seen more than once but under ten times. Its cognate antigen is unknown. Findings and caveats of the study: Naive and antigen-experienced cells could not be conclusively compared, given unsorted PBMCs.

V usage is TRBV7-2 and J usage is TRBJ2-1, with D hard to call. The sequenced sample consisted of blood. This clonotype originated in a woman in her thirties in good health. The DNA for the CDR3 is TGTGCCAGCAGCCTCCTCTACTCCTACAATGAGCAGTTCTTC. Protein sequence: CASSLLYSYNEQFF.